The clone carrying this T cell receptor (beta chain) occurred many times. There are 16 residues in the CDR3. CDR1 and CDR2 from the germline V gene are LGHNA and YSLEER. V gave up 0 bases and J gave up 7 bases, with 16 bases separating them. As TCR cDNA was made by 5'RACE template switching, a universal primer site and UMIs were added. TCRdb ran MiXCR on the 5' RACE reads and lists one entry per CDR3 protein. Of about 220,000 distinct CDR3 sequences listed, about 3% were seen once; the top ten hold 3.2%. This sample is drawn from a study of T cells after yellow fever vaccination. Sample: CD4+ T cells sorted from PBMCs, taken 10 days after the yellow fever booster vaccination. The clonotype comes from a man between 18 and 29 years old who received the YFV17D yellow fever vaccine. This rearrangement joins TRBV4-3 to TRBJ2-1, with D possibly called TRBD1 or TRBD2 (7 bases each). The chain's CDR3 is CASSQEGRGRRNEQFF. In nucleotides, the CDR3 is TGCGCCAGCAGCCAAGAAGGGAGGGGGCGGCGGAATGAGCAGTTCTTC.